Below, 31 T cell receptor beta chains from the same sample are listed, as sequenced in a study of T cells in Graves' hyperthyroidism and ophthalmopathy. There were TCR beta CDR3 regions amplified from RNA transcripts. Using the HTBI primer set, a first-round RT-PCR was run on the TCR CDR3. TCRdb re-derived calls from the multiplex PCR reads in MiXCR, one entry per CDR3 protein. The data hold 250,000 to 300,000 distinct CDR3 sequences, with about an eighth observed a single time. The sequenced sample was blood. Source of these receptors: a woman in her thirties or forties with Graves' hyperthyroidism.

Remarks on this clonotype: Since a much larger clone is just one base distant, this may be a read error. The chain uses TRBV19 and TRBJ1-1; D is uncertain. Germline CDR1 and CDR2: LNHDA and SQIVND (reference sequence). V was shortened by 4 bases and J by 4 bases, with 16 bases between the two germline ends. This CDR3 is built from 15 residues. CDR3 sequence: CASSNSRIKSTEAFF. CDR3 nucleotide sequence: TGTGCCAGTAGTAACTCCCGGATTAAAAGCACTGAAGCTTTCTTT.

As DNA, the CDR3 is TGTGCCAGCAGTTTTCTAGGACAGGGCATCTCACCCCTCCACTTT. It codes for CASSFLGQGISPLHF. V and J are TRBV28 and TRBJ1-6, with TRBD1 identical over 8 bases. CDR1 is MDHEN, CDR2 SYDVKM, per germline. This CDR3 has 15 residues. Unmatched junction bases numbered 8, after V lost 3 bases and J lost 10 bases.

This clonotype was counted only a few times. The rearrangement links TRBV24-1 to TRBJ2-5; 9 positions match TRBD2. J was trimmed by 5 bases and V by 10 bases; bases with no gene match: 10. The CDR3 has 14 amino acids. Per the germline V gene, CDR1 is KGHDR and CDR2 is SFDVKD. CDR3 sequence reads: CATGTSLNRETQYF. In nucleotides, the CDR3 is TGTGCCACTGGGACTAGCTTAAACAGGGAGACCCAGTACTTC.

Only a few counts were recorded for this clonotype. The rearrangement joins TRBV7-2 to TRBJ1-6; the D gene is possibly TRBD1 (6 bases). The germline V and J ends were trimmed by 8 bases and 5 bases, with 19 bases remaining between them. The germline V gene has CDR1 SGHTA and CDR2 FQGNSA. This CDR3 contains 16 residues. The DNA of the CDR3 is TGTGCCAGCGGAACGACCAGGGGACCAGATAATTCACCCCTCCACTTT. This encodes CASGTTRGPDNSPLHF.

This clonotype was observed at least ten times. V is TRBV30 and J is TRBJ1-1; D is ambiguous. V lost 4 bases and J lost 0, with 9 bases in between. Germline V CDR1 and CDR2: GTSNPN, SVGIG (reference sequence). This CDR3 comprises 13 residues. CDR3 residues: CAWNFNLNTEAFF. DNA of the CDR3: TGTGCCTGGAATTTCAACTTGAACACTGAAGCTTTCTTT.

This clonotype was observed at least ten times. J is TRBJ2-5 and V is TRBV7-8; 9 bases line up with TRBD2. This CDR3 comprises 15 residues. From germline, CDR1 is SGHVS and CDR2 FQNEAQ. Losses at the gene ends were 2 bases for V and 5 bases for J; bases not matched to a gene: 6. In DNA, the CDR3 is TGTGCCAGCAGCTTACTAGGGACTAGCCTTGAGACCCAGTACTTC. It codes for CASSLLGTSLETQYF. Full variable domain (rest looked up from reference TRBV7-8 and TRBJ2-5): GAGVSQSPRYKVAKRGQDVALRCDPISGHVSLFWYQQALGQGPEFLTYFQNEAQLDKSGLPSDRFFAERPEGSVSTLKIQRTQQEDSAVYLCASSLLGTSLETQYFGPGTRLLVL.

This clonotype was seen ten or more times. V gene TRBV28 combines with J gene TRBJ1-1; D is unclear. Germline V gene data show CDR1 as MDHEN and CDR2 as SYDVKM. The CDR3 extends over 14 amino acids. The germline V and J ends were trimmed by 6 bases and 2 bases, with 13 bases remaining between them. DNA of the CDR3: TGTGCCAGCAGCCATCGACGGGAAAACACTGAAGCTTTCTTT. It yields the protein CASSHRRENTEAFF.

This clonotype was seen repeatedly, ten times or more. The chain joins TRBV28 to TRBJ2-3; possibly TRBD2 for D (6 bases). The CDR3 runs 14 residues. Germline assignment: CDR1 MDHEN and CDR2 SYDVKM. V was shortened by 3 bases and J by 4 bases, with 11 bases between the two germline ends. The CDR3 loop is CASSFGGSADTQYF. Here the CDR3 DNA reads TGTGCCAGCAGTTTTGGAGGGAGCGCAGATACGCAGTATTTT.

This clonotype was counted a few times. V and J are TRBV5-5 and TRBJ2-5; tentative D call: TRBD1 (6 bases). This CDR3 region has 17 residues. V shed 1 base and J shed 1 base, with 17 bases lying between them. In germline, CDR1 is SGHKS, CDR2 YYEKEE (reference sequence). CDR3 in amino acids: CASSLNRAGDFQETQYF. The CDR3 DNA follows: TGTGCCAGCAGCTTGAATAGGGCAGGGGATTTCCAAGAGACCCAGTACTTC.

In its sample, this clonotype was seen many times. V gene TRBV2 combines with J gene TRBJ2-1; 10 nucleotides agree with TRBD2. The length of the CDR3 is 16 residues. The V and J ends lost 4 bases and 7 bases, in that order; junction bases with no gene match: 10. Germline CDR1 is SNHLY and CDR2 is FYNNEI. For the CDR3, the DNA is TGTGCCAGCAGTGTCCAGCGGGAGGGCCCGAGGAATGAGCAGTTCTTC. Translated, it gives CASSVQREGPRNEQFF.

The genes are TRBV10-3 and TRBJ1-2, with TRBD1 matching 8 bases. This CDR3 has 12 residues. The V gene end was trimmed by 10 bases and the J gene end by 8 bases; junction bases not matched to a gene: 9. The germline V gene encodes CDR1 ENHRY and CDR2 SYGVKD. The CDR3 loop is CASWTGKGGYTF. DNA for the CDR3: TGTGCCAGCTGGACAGGGAAGGGCGGCTACACCTTC.

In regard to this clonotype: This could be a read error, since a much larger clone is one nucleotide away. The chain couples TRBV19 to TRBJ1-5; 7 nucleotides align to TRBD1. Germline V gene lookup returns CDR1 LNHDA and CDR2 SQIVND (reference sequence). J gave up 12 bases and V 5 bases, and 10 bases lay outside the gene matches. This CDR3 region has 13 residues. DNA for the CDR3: TGTGCCAGTAGTCCTGCAGGGGGAAGGGGCCAGCATTTT. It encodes CASSPAGGRGQHF.

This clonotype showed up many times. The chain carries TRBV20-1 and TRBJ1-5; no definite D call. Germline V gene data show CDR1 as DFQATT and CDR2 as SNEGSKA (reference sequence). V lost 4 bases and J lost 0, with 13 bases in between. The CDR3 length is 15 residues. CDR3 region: CSANDQKYSNQPQHF. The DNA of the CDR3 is TGCAGTGCTAACGACCAAAAATATAGCAATCAGCCCCAGCATTTT.

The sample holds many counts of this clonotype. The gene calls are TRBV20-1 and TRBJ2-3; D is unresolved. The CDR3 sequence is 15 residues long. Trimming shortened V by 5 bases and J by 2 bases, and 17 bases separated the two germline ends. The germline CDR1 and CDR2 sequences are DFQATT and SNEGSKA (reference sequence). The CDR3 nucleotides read TGCAGTGCTCCCCCCCGTACTGGAATCACAGATACGCAGTATTTT. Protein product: CSAPPRTGITDTQYF.

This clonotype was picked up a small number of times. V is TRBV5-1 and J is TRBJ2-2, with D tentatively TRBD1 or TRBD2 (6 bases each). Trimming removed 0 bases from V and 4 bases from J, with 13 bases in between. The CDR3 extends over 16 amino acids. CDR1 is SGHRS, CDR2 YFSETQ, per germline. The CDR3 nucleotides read TGCGCCAGCAGCTTGGAGGGCAGGGGAGGCACCGGGGAGCTGTTTTTT. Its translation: CASSLEGRGGTGELFF.

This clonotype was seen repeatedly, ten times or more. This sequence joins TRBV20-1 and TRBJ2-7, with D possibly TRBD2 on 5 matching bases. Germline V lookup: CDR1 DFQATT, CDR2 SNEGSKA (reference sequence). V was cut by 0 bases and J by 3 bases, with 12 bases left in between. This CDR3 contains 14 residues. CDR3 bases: TGCAGTGCTAGAGATCGAGGGAGTTACTACGAGCAGTACTTC. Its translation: CSARDRGSYYEQYF.

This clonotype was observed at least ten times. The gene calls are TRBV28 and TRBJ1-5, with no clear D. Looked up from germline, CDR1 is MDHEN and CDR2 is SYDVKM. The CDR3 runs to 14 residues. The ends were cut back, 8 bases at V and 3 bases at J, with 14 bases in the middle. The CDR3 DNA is TGTGCCAGCCACATTTTAGGCACCAATCAGCCCCAGCATTTT. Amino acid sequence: CASHILGTNQPQHF.

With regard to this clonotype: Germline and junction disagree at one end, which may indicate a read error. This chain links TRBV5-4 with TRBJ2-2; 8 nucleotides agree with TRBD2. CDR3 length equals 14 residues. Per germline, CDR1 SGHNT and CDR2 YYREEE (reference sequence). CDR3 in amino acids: CASSNSGNAGELFF. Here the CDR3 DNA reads TGTGCCAGCAGCAATAGCGGGAACGCCGGGGAGCTGTTTTTT.

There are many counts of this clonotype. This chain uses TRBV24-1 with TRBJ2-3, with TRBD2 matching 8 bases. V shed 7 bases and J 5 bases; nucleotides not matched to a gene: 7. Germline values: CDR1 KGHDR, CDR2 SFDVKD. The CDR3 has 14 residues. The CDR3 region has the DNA TGTGCCACCAGGGAACGGCGGGAGGAAGATACGCAGTATTTT. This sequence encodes CATRERREEDTQYF.

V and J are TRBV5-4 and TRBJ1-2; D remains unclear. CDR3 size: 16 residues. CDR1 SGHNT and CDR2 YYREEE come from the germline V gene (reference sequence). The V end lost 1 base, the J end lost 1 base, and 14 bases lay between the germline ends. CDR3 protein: CASSLFGSGDNYGYTF. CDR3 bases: TGTGCCAGCAGCTTGTTTGGGTCAGGCGATAACTATGGCTACACCTTC.

The DNA of the CDR3 is TGTGCCAGCAGTCGAGCAGGGATTAATGAAAAACTGTTTTTT. It encodes CASSRAGINEKLFF. The rearrangement joins TRBV6-1 to TRBJ1-4; D may be TRBD1 (5 bases). This CDR3 comprises 14 residues. Trimming cost V 5 bases and J 4 bases, with 11 bases left between them. Germline assignment: CDR1 MNHNS and CDR2 SASEGT.

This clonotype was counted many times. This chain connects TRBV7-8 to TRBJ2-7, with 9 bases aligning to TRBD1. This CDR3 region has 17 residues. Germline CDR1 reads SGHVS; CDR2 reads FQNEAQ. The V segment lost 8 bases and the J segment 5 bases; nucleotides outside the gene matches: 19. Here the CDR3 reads CASRGQGRGQVTDEQYF. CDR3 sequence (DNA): TGTGCCAGCCGCGGACAGGGGAGAGGACAGGTTACGGACGAGCAGTACTTC. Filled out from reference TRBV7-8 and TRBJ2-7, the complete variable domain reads GAGVSQSPRYKVAKRGQDVALRCDPISGHVSLFWYQQALGQGPEFLTYFQNEAQLDKSGLPSDRFFAERPEGSVSTLKIQRTQQEDSAVYLCASRGQGRGQVTDEQYFGPGTRLTVT.

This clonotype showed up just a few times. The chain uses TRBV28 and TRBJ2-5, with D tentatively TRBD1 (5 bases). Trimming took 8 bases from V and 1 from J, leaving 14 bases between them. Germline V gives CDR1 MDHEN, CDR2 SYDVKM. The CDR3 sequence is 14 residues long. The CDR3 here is CASAIRGTQETQYF. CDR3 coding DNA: TGTGCCAGCGCAATAAGGGGCACCCAAGAGACCCAGTACTTC.

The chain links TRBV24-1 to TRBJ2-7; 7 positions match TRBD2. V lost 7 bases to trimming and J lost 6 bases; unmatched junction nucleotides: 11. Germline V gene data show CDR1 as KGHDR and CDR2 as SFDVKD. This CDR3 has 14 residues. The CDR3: CATRASGTGGEQYF. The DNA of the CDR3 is TGTGCCACCAGGGCTAGCGGTACCGGGGGCGAGCAGTACTTC.

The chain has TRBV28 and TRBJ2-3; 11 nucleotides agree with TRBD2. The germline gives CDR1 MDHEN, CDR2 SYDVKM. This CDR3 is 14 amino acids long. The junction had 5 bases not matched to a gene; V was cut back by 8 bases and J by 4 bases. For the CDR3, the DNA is TGTGCCAGCTCTAGCGGGAGGATAGCAGATACGCAGTATTTT. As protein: CASSSGRIADTQYF.

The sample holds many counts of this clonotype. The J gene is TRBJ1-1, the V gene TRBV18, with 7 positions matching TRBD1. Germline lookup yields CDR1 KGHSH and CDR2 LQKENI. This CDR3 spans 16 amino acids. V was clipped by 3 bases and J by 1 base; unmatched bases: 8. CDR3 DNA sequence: TGTGCCAGCTCACCGCCAAGCAGGGGGTCGAACACTGAAGCTTTCTTT. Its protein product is CASSPPSRGSNTEAFF.

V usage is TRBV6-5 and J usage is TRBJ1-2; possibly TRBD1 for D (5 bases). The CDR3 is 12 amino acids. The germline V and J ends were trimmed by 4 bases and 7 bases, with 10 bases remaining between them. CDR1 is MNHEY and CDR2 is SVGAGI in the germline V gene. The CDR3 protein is CASSSGEGGYTF. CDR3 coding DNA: TGTGCCAGCAGTTCGGGGGAAGGTGGCTACACCTTC.

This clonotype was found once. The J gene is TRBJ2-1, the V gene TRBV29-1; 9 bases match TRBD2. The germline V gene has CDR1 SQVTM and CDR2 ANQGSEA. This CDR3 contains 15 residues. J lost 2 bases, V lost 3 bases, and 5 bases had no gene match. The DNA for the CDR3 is TGCAGCGTTGAGGGACTAGCAAGCCCCTACAATGAGCAGTTCTTC. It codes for CSVEGLASPYNEQFF.

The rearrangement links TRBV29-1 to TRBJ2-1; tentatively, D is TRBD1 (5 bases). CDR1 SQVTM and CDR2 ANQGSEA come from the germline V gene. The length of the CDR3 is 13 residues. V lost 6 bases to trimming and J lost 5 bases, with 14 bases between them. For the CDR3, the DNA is TGCAGCGTCGCTCCCACAGGAAACAATGAGCAGTTCTTC. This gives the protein CSVAPTGNNEQFF.

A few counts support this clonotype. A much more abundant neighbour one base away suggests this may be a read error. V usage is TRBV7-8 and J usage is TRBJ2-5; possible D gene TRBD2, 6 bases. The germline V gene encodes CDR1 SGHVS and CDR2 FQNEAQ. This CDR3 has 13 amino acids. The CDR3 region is CASSLGFRETQCF. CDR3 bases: TGTGCCAGCAGCTTGGGTTTTCGGGAGACCCAGTGCTTC.

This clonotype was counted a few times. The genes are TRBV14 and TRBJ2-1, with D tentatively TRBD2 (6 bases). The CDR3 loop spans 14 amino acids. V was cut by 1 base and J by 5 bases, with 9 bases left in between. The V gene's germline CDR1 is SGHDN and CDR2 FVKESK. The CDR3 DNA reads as TGTGCCAGCAGCCAAGCGGGAGCCCACAATGAGCAGTTCTTC. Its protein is CASSQAGAHNEQFF.